The rows below give T cell receptor beta chains drawn from one sample of a study of neurological immune-mediated disorders. MiXCR, applied by TCRdb to the 5' RACE reads, yields one record per CDR3 protein. The sample lists over 35,000 distinct CDR3 sequences; 2.5% were seen once. The sample consisted of PBMCs. Source of these receptors: a man between 45 and 60 years old with multiple sclerosis. Each CDR3 is given with its conserved first and last residue. The D gene is left open where the match is weak. Where a row states a size, it is once, few, many or the class of an expanded clone; other rows omit it.

CASTPGQGGELFF TGTGCCAGCACCCCGGGACAAGGCGGGGAGCTGTTTTTT many TRBJ2-2 - TRBV11-2
CASSLAANQPQNF TGTGCCAGCAGTTTAGCAGCTAATCAGCCCCAGAATTTT many TRBJ1-5 - TRBV27
CASSSGQSIVTEAFF TGCGCCAGCAGCTCCGGACAGAGCATAGTCACTGAAGCTTTCTTT many TRBJ1-1 - TRBV5-1
CASSFQGVNTEAFF TGTGCCAGCAGTTTTCAGGGGGTAAACACTGAAGCTTTCTTT many TRBJ1-1 TRBD1 TRBV12-3/TRBV12-4
CSADLRGADTQYF TGCAGTGCGGATCTTAGGGGGGCAGATACGCAGTATTTT many TRBJ2-3 - TRBV20-1
CSASDPNSGNTIYF TGCAGTGCTTCGGACCCAAACTCTGGAAACACCATATATTTT many TRBJ1-3 - TRBV20-1
CSAQTGTNYNEQFF TGCAGTGCCCAGACCGGGACCAACTACAATGAGCAGTTCTTC many TRBJ2-1 - TRBV20-1
CATSRERTGASTEAFF TGTGCCACCAGCAGAGAACGTACAGGGGCATCCACTGAAGCTTTCTTT many TRBJ1-1 TRBD1 TRBV15
CASSWTGSSNYGYTF TGTGCCAGCAGTTGGACAGGCTCTTCTAACTATGGCTACACCTTC many TRBJ1-2 TRBD1 TRBV6-5
CASSFTGYTEAFF TGTGCCAGCAGTTTTACGGGGTACACTGAAGCTTTCTTT many TRBJ1-1 - TRBV12-3/TRBV12-4
CASSLTSGGIHEQFF TGCGCCAGCAGCCTCACTAGCGGGGGGATCCATGAGCAGTTCTTC many TRBJ2-1 TRBD2 TRBV5-1
CASSWYRGDEQYF TGTGCCAGCAGTTGGTACAGGGGCGACGAGCAGTACTTC few TRBJ2-7 TRBD1 TRBV27
CASSERLAGKETQYF TGCGCCAGCAGTGAGAGACTAGCGGGGAAAGAGACCCAGTACTTC many TRBJ2-5 TRBD2 TRBV10-2
CASSVASGVNEQFF TGTGCCAGCAGCGTAGCTAGCGGAGTCAATGAGCAGTTCTTC many TRBJ2-1 TRBD2 TRBV9
CASSLDPGTGMNQPQHF TGTGCCAGCAGTTTAGACCCCGGGACAGGGATGAATCAGCCCCAGCATTTT many TRBJ1-5 TRBD1 TRBV12-3/TRBV12-4
CSARPGVVEKLFF TGCAGTGCTAGGCCAGGAGTTGTTGAAAAACTGTTTTTT many TRBJ1-4 - TRBV20-1
CASSFGSLLNEQYF TGTGCCAGCAGCTTCGGGAGTCTACTCAACGAGCAGTACTTC many TRBJ2-7 - TRBV7-9
CASSLRPEPEKLFF TGTGCCAGCAGCTTAAGGCCAGAACCTGAAAAACTGTTTTTT many TRBJ1-4 - TRBV7-6
CASGRNGNTEAFF TGTGCCAGCGGACGGAACGGGAACACTGAAGCTTTCTTT many TRBJ1-1 - TRBV2
CASSPDRAYEQYF TGTGCCAGCAGCCCTGACAGGGCCTACGAGCAGTACTTC many TRBJ2-7 TRBD1 TRBV4-2
CASSLGRRGNTEAFF TGTGCCAGCAGCTTGGGCAGACGAGGGAACACTGAAGCTTTCTTT many TRBJ1-1 - TRBV5-6
CASTRGQGGIGELFF TGTGCCAGCACCAGGGGACAGGGGGGGATTGGGGAGCTGTTTTTT many TRBJ2-2 TRBD1 TRBV12-3/TRBV12-4
CASSQGGTVRSSDSPLHF TGTGCCAGCAGCCAAGGAGGGACAGTTCGCTCGTCGGATTCACCCCTCCACTTT many TRBJ1-6 TRBD1 TRBV3-1
CASSVVGLAGGSSYNEQFF TGTGCCAGCAGCGTAGTGGGACTAGCGGGGGGGAGCTCCTACAATGAGCAGTTCTTC many TRBJ2-1 TRBD2 TRBV9
CATGGGVEVGHQETQYF TGTGCCACCGGTGGAGGGGTTGAGGTGGGTCATCAAGAGACCCAGTACTTC many TRBJ2-5 - TRBV28
CASSPTLDGYEQYF TGTGCCAGCAGCCCGACCCTGGACGGCTACGAGCAGTACTTC many TRBJ2-7 - TRBV11-2
CASSLTGTGAEAFF TGTGCCAGCAGTCTAACAGGGACTGGCGCTGAAGCTTTCTTT many TRBJ1-1 - TRBV12-3/TRBV12-4
CASRLQGRTEAFF TGTGCCAGCAGACTGCAGGGGAGGACTGAAGCTTTCTTT many TRBJ1-1 - TRBV28
CASSQVIAGGLTDTQYF TGCGCCAGCAGCCAAGTAATAGCGGGGGGACTCACAGATACGCAGTATTTT many TRBJ2-3 TRBD2 TRBV4-3
CASSDYSRTDTQYF TGTGCCAGCAGCGACTACTCCCGCACAGATACGCAGTATTTT many TRBJ2-3 - TRBV7-2
CASSKNRDRASDGYTF TGTGCCAGCAGCAAGAACCGGGACAGGGCGTCGGATGGCTACACCTTC many TRBJ1-2 TRBD1 TRBV7-2
CASRKRVRGDPGELFF TGTGCCAGCAGAAAGCGTGTTCGGGGGGACCCCGGGGAGCTGTTTTTT many TRBJ2-2 TRBD2 TRBV12-3/TRBV12-4
CASTDRVSLGEAFF TGTGCCAGCACTGACAGGGTTTCTTTAGGTGAAGCTTTCTTT many TRBJ1-1 TRBD1 TRBV12-3/TRBV12-4
CASSFFGRDQQFF TGTGCCAGCAGTTTTTTCGGCAGGGATCAGCAGTTCTTC many TRBJ2-1 - TRBV28
CASSLVAGAGNEQYF TGTGCCAGCAGCTTAGTGGCTGGGGCCGGGAACGAGCAGTACTTC many TRBJ2-7 - TRBV7-2
CASSLDWSGGVYEQYF TGCGCCAGCAGCTTGGATTGGTCCGGAGGGGTATACGAGCAGTACTTC many TRBJ2-7 - TRBV5-1
CASSFYTGTGIEKLFF TGTGCCAGCAGCTTTTACACCGGGACAGGGATTGAAAAACTGTTTTTT many TRBJ1-4 TRBD1 TRBV6-5
CASSYRTQGGEQYF TGTGCCAGCAGTTACCGAACCCAGGGTGGCGAGCAGTACTTC many TRBJ2-7 - TRBV6-5
CASSSPGASDMNTEAFF TGTGCCAGCAGCTCTCCAGGGGCCTCAGACATGAACACTGAAGCTTTCTTT many TRBJ1-1 - TRBV11-2
CSANLPGAGGLQYF TGCAGTGCTAATCTTCCGGGAGCGGGGGGGCTCCAGTACTTC many TRBJ2-5 TRBD2 TRBV20-1
CSAGGTGIWNTEAFF TGCAGTGCTGGGGGGACAGGGATATGGAACACTGAAGCTTTCTTT many TRBJ1-1 TRBD1 TRBV20-1
CASSDRGNQPQHF TGTGCCAGCAGCGACAGGGGGAATCAGCCCCAGCATTTT many TRBJ1-5 TRBD1 TRBV12-3/TRBV12-4
CAWSDRVINQPQHF TGTGCCTGGAGTGACAGGGTCATCAATCAGCCCCAGCATTTT - TRBJ1-5 - TRBV30
CASSSYRAPIQETQYF TGTGCCAGCAGTTCCTACAGGGCTCCTATCCAAGAGACCCAGTACTTC many TRBJ2-5 - TRBV12-3/TRBV12-4
CASTKGDRDQPQHF TGTGCCAGCACGAAAGGGGACAGGGACCAGCCCCAGCATTTT many TRBJ1-5 TRBD1 TRBV12-3/TRBV12-4
CSVEKSGGYEQYF TGCAGCGTTGAAAAGTCAGGGGGCTACGAGCAGTACTTC many TRBJ2-7 TRBD1 TRBV29-1
CASSLGGFRSTGELFF TGCGCCAGCAGCTTGGGAGGTTTTCGGAGCACCGGGGAGCTGTTTTTT many TRBJ2-2 - TRBV5-1
CASSRGQVDTYEQYF TGTGCCAGCAGCCGAGGACAGGTAGATACCTACGAGCAGTACTTC - TRBJ2-7 TRBD1 TRBV5-5
CASSSWTGGMNEQYF TGTGCCAGCAGTTCCTGGACAGGGGGCATGAACGAGCAGTACTTC few TRBJ2-7 TRBD1 TRBV12-3/TRBV12-4
CASSVAGPTEAFF TGTGCCAGCAGCGTAGCGGGGCCCACTGAAGCTTTCTTT many TRBJ1-1 - TRBV9
CASSSSFALGQPQHF TGTGCCAGCAGCTCGTCATTCGCTTTAGGCCAGCCCCAGCATTTT - TRBJ1-5 - TRBV27
CASSLNPPGGEYQPQNF TGTGCCAGCAGCTTAAACCCTCCAGGGGGCGAGTACCAGCCCCAGAATTTT few TRBJ1-5 TRBD1 TRBV7-2
CSSEGPGRNTEAFF TGCAGCTCGGAAGGGCCAGGGAGAAACACTGAAGCTTTCTTT many TRBJ1-1 - TRBV29-1
CASSPGRSSYNEQFF TGCGCCAGCAGCCCAGGACGGAGCTCCTACAATGAGCAGTTCTTC many TRBJ2-1 - TRBV5-1
CASRVKGTGELFF TGTGCCAGCAGGGTCAAAGGCACCGGGGAGCTGTTTTTT few TRBJ2-2 - TRBV2
CSAREARQGAFQPQHF TGCAGTGCTAGAGAAGCTCGACAGGGGGCATTTCAGCCCCAGCATTTT many TRBJ1-5 TRBD1 TRBV20-1
CASSPRQGAMNTEAFF TGCGCCAGCAGTCCACGACAGGGGGCTATGAACACTGAAGCTTTCTTT many TRBJ1-1 TRBD1 TRBV5-1
CASSDGLDKTDTQYF TGTGCCAGCAGCGATGGACTAGATAAGACAGATACGCAGTATTTT many TRBJ2-3 TRBD2 TRBV9
CASSQVWTGVNEQFF TGTGCCAGCAGCCAAGTATGGACAGGGGTTAATGAGCAGTTCTTC many TRBJ2-1 TRBD1 TRBV3-1